This T cell receptor beta chain stems from a study of vaccination effects on CD4 cells after COVID-19. General study points: Small numbers of convalescent patients limited the study. It also lacked early post-infection timepoints.

Cultured cells yielded isolated CD4+ T cells after 10 to 11 days. SARS-CoV-2 infected the person between March and December 2020, as confirmed by PCR. Of the BNT162b2 and mRNA-1273 vaccines, participants received two doses of one or the other. Cultures received IL-2 medium that replaced half the medium on days 3 and 7. Trimming removed 1 base from V and 4 bases from J, with 8 bases in between. Germline V lookup: CDR1 SGHNT, CDR2 YENEEA. The CDR3 loop spans 14 amino acids. Some clones are missing from TCRdb's copy, which holds only in-frame ones; the method was immunoSEQ multiplex PCR. Among about 46,000 clones listed, about 70% were seen once. To note about this clone: What it binds is unknown.

The TCR sequence derives from a human donor who had a prior SARS-CoV-2 infection. The specimen was CD4+ T cells from PBMCs cultured without peptide, collected after COVID-19 vaccination. The chain couples TRBV11-3 to TRBJ2-1; no firm D call. In DNA form, the CDR3 reads TGTGCCAGCAGCTTAGCCGGCAATTACAATGAGCAGTTCTTC. Translated: CASSLAGNYNEQFF.